The following is a T cell receptor beta chain sequence with its context. Its antigen remains unknown. The data derive from a study of shared clonotypes between healthy human individuals. The study drew all its donors from Caucasian adults living in Nashville, Tennessee. Broader study findings: With few donors, the genetic and exposure-history diversity represented was limited. In this cohort, only blood was sampled, and tissue repertoires likely differ. Across a handful of donors, naive CD4 shared 4.5% to 6%, naive CD8 over 3%, memory CD4 approximately 2.5%, memory CD8 about 0.4%.

The table came from immunoSEQ multiplex PCR; TCRdb's copy has only in-frame clones and leaves some out. The data show more than 1.2 million clones, with approximately 98.5% seen just once and 0.36% held by the top ten. The CDR3 is 14 amino acids. CDR1 and CDR2 (germline): ENHRY, SYGVKD. V was shortened by 0 bases and J by 7 bases, with 12 bases between the two germline ends. Sequencing was carried out using naive CD4+ T cells sorted from blood. Noted subset: CD45RA+ positively selected. This TCR was sampled from a man aged 25 to 45 in good health. V gene TRBV10-3 combines with J gene TRBJ1-2; D remains ambiguous. As DNA, the CDR3 is TGTGCCATCAGTGAGTCGCGTGTACAGATTGGCTACACCTTC. Translated: CAISESRVQIGYTF.